These 14 T cell receptor beta chains were sequenced from one sample in a study of regulatory T cells in long-lasting Graves disease. According to the study, TCR beta libraries were built with iRepertoire HTBI primers and CDR3-region Arm-PCR. TCRdb recomputed calls from the multiplex PCR reads with MiXCR, one row per CDR3 protein. Among 400,000 or so distinct CDR3 sequences listed, 23% were seen once. Sample time point: persistent/refractory GD, antithyroid drugs over 5 years with positive TRAb. The TCR library was prepared using RNA isolated from PBMCs. The sample consisted of peripheral blood mononuclear cells (PBMCs), taken when the disease was refractory, from a patient treated with antithyroid drugs. Receptors were obtained from a female donor with Graves disease.

Ten or more counts support this clonotype. The CDR3 region is CASSPPTGSSYEQYF. The CDR3 DNA reads as TGTGCCAGCTCACCACCGACAGGGTCTAGTTACGAGCAGTACTTC. V and J are TRBV18 and TRBJ2-7; 7 bases line up with TRBD1. The CDR3 totals 15 residues. Germline V gene sequence: CDR1 KGHSH, CDR2 LQKENI. The V gene end was trimmed by 0 bases and the J gene end by 4 bases; junction bases not matched to a gene: 6.

A few counts support this clonotype. This rearrangement joins TRBV20-1 to TRBJ2-7; TRBD1 is a possible D gene (6 bases). The V gene lost 1 base and the J gene lost 0 bases, with 13 bases spanning the gap. The CDR3 sequence is 15 residues long. Germline V gives CDR1 DFQATT, CDR2 SNEGSKA (reference sequence). The CDR3 DNA reads as TGCAGTGCTAGAGTAGGACAGACCGACTCCTACGAGCAGTACTTC. Its translation is CSARVGQTDSYEQYF.

At least ten counts were recorded for this clonotype. The chain couples TRBV30 to TRBJ1-5; D is unresolved. This CDR3 spans 12 amino acids. Germline lookup yields CDR1 GTSNPN and CDR2 SVGIG (reference sequence). V was cut by 7 bases and J by 2 bases, with 9 bases left in between. CDR3 DNA: TGTGCCTACGAAGTCCGCAATCAGCCCCAGCATTTT. Its protein is CAYEVRNQPQHF.

This chain's CDR3 is CAWRGTGIYEAFF. CDR3 bases: TGTGCCTGGAGGGGTACGGGGATTTATGAAGCTTTCTTT. V gene TRBV30 combines with J gene TRBJ1-1; unclear D gene. CDR3 size: 13 residues. Germline CDR1 is GTSNPN and CDR2 is SVGIG (reference sequence). The germline V and J ends were trimmed by 3 bases and 7 bases, with 15 bases remaining between them.

The rearrangement joins TRBV9 to TRBJ1-2; no firm D call. CDR3 length: 13 residues. Germline V lookup: CDR1 SGDLS, CDR2 YYNGEE. Trimming pared 0 bases from V and 3 bases from J, leaving 6 bases between. CDR3 region: CASSVANYYGYTF. CDR3 DNA sequence: TGTGCCAGCAGCGTAGCCAATTACTATGGCTACACCTTC. The whole variable domain, remainder taken from reference TRBV9 and TRBJ1-2, is DSGVTQTPKHLITATGQRVTLRCSPRSGDLSVYWYQQSLDQGLQFLIQYYNGEERAKGNILERFSAQQFPDLHSELNLSSLELGDSALYFCASSVANYYGYTFGSGTRLTVV.

This sequence joins TRBV9 and TRBJ2-7; 10 nucleotides align to TRBD2. The CDR3 contains 14 residues. V was clipped by 0 bases and J by 6 bases; unmatched bases: 3. Germline V gives CDR1 SGDLS, CDR2 YYNGEE. This CDR3 reads CASSVGAGGREQYF. In DNA, the CDR3 is TGTGCCAGCAGCGTAGGAGCGGGAGGGCGCGAGCAGTACTTC.

The rearrangement links TRBV20-1 to TRBJ2-7; perhaps TRBD1 as D (5 bases). This CDR3 region has 13 residues. V lost 6 bases, J lost 3 bases, and 15 bases lay in between. The germline V gene encodes CDR1 DFQATT and CDR2 SNEGSKA (reference sequence). The CDR3 nucleotides read TGCAGTGCCCCCACGGCAGGGCTCTACGAGCAGTACTTC. Translated: CSAPTAGLYEQYF.

The chain joins TRBV6-2 or TRBV6-3 to TRBJ2-2; D unresolved. Trimming stripped 5 bases from V and 7 bases from J, with 8 bases between. The CDR3 sequence is 12 residues long. Germline CDR1 reads MNHEY; CDR2 reads SVGEGT. CDR3 amino acids: CASSQQSGELFF. Here the CDR3 DNA reads TGTGCCAGCAGTCAACAGAGCGGGGAGCTGTTTTTT.

The chain employs TRBV9 and TRBJ2-2, with D unclear. The CDR3 totals 12 residues. V was cut by 4 bases and J by 4 bases, with 5 bases left in between. CDR1 is SGDLS, CDR2 YYNGEE, per germline. The CDR3 DNA is TGTGCCAGCAGCCCCGTCACCGGGGAGCTGTTTTTT. It encodes CASSPVTGELFF.

The rearrangement uses TRBV12-3 or TRBV12-4 and TRBJ2-3; 11 bases match TRBD2. The V segment lost 6 bases and the J segment 4 bases; nucleotides outside the gene matches: 9. The CDR3 length is 16 residues. The CDR3: CASRSRLAGTPDTQYF. The CDR3 DNA follows: TGTGCCAGCAGGTCCCGACTAGCGGGGACGCCAGATACGCAGTATTTT.

This clonotype was detected many times. The chain's CDR3 is CASSSGGSGYEQYF. The CDR3 region has the DNA TGTGCCAGCAGTTCGGGGGGGAGTGGTTACGAGCAGTACTTC. The chain has TRBV27 and TRBJ2-7, with 8 bases identical to TRBD2. Per germline, CDR1 MNHEY and CDR2 SMNVEV (reference sequence). V was pared by 4 bases and J by 4 bases, with 6 bases of the junction left unmatched. The CDR3 covers 14 residues.

This clonotype was counted ten times or more. The chain uses TRBV29-1 and TRBJ1-5, with D perhaps matching TRBD1 (5 bases). The germline V gene has CDR1 SQVTM and CDR2 ANQGSEA. V shed 6 bases and J shed 5 bases, with 8 bases lying between them. The CDR3 runs to 11 residues. The CDR3 loop is CSVGDDQPQHF. The CDR3 DNA is TGCAGCGTCGGGGACGATCAGCCCCAGCATTTT.

On this clonotype itself: This may be a read error: a much more frequent sequence differs by one nucleotide. V and J are TRBV9 and TRBJ2-7; 8 bases are a match to TRBD2. The ends lost 3 bases at V and 3 bases at J; junction bases unmatched: 8. Germline CDR1 SGDLS, CDR2 YYNGEE. This CDR3 is 15 amino acids long. The CDR3 here is CASSALAGTLYEQYF. CDR3 nucleotide sequence: TGTGCCAGCAGCGCCCTAGCGGGTACCCTCTACGAGCAGTACTTC.

The chain combines TRBV20-1 with TRBJ1-5, with 10 bases lining up with TRBD1. V trimming: 6 bases; J trimming: 2 bases; junction bases outside the gene matches: 4. This CDR3 comprises 14 residues. Germline lookup yields CDR1 DFQATT and CDR2 SNEGSKA (reference sequence). CDR3 protein: CSAGQGMRNQPQHF. CDR3 coding DNA: TGCAGTGCGGGACAGGGGATGCGCAATCAGCCCCAGCATTTT.